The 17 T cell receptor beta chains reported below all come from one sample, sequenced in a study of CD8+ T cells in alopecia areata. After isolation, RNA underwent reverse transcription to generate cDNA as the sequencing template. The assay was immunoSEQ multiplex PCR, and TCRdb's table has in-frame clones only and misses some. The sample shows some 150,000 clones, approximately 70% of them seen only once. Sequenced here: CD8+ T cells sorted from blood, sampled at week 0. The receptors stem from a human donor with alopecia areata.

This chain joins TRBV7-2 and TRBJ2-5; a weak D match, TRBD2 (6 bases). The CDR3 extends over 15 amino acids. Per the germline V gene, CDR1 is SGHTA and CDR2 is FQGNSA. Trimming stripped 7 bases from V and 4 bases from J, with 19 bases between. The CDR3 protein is CASTQWEAGVETQYF. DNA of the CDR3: TGTGCCAGCACTCAGTGGGAGGCCGGGGTAGAGACCCAGTACTTC.

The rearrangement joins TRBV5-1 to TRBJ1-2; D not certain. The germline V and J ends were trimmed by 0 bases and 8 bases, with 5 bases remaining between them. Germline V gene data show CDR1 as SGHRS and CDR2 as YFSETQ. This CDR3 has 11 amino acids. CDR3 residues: CASSLEGGYTF. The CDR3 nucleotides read TGCGCCAGCAGCTTGGAGGGAGGCTACACCTTC.

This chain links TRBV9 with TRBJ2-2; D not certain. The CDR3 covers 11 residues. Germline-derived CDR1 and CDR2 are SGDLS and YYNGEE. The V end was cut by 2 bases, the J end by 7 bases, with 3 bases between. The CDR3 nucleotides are TGTGCCAGCAGCGTCGACGGGGAGCTGTTTTTT. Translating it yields CASSVDGELFF.

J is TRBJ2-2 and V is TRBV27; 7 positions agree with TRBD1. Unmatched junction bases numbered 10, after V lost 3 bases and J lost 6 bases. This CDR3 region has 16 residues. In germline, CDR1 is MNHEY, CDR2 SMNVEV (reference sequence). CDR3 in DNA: TGTGCCAGCAGTTTGTCAGGGGGTGATTCTTCCGGGGAGCTGTTTTTT. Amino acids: CASSLSGGDSSGELFF.

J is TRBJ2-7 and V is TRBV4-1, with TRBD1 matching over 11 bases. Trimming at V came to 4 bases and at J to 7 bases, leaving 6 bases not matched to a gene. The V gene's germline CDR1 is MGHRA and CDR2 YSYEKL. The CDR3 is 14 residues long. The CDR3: CASSPGQGVREQYF. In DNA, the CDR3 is TGCGCCAGCAGCCCGGGACAGGGGGTGAGGGAGCAGTACTTC.

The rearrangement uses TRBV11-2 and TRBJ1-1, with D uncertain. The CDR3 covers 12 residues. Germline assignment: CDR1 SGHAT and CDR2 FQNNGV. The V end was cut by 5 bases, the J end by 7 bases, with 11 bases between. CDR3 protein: CASSPRASEAFF. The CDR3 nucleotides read TGTGCCAGCAGCCCCCGAGCGAGTGAAGCTTTCTTT.

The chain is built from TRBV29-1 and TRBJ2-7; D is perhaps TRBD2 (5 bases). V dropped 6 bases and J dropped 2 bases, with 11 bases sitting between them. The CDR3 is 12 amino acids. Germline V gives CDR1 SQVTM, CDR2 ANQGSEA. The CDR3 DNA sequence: TGCAGCGTCGGGATGGGCCCCTACGAGCAGTACTTC. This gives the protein CSVGMGPYEQYF.

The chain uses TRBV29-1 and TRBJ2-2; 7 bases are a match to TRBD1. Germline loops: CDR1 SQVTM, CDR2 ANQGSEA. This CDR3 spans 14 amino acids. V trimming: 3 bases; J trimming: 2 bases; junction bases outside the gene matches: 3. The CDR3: CSVDDRVNTGELFF. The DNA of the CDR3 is TGCAGCGTTGATGACAGGGTTAACACCGGGGAGCTGTTTTTT.

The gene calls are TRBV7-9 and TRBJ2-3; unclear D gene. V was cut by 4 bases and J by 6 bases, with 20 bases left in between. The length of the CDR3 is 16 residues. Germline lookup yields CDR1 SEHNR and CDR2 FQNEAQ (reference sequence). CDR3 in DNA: TGTGCCAGCAGCTCCACCGCGGTCTGGGAACGTGATACGCAGTATTTT. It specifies CASSSTAVWERDTQYF.

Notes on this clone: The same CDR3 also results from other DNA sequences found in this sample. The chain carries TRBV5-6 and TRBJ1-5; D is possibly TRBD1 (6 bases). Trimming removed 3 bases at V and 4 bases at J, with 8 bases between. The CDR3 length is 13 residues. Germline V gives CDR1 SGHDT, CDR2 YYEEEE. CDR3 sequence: CASSYTGNQPQHF. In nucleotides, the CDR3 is TGTGCCAGCAGCTATACAGGGAATCAGCCCCAGCATTTT. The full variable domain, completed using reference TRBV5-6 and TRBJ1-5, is DAGVTQSPTHLIKTRGQQVTLRCSPKSGHDTVSWYQQALGQGPQFIFQYYEEEERQRGNFPDRFSGHQFPNYSSELNVNALLLGDSALYLCASSYTGNQPQHFGDGTRLSIL.

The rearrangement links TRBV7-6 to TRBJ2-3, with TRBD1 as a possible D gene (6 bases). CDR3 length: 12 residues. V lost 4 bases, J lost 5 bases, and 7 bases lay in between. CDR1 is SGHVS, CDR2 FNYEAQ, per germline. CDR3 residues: CASSSGEDTQYF. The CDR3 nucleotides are TGTGCCAGCAGCTCAGGGGAAGATACGCAGTATTTT.

The CDR3, as DNA: TGCAGCGTTGTCGGGGCAGATACGCAGTATTTT. Protein product: CSVVGADTQYF. The chain uses TRBV29-1 and TRBJ2-3, with a weak D call TRBD2 (5 bases). The germline gives CDR1 SQVTM, CDR2 ANQGSEA. V was shortened by 4 bases and J by 4 bases, with 6 bases between the two germline ends. The CDR3 loop spans 11 amino acids.

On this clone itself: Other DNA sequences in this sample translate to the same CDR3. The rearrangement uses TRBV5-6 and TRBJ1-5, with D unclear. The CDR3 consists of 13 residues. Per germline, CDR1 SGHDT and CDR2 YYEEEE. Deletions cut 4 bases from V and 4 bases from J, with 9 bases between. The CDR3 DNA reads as TGTGCCAGCAGCCCTAGCCCTAATCAGCCCCAGCATTTT. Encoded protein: CASSPSPNQPQHF.

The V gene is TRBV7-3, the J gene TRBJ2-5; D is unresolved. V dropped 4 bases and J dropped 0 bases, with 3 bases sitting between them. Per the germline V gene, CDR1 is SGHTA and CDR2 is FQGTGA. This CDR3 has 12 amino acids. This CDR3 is CASSYNQETQYF. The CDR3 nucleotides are TGTGCCAGCAGCTATAACCAAGAGACCCAGTACTTC.

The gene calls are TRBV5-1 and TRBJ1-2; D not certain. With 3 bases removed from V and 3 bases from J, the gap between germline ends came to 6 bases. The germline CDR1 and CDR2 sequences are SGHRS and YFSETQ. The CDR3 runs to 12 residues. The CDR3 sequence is CASSWGDYGYTF. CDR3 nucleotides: TGCGCCAGCAGCTGGGGAGACTATGGCTACACCTTC.

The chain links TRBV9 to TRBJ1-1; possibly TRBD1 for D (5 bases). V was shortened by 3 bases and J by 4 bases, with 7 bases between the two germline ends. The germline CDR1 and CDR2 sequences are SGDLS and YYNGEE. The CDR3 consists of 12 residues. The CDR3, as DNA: TGTGCCAGCAGCGGCGGGGCCACTGAAGCTTTCTTT. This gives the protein CASSGGATEAFF. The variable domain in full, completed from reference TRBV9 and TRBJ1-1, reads DSGVTQTPKHLITATGQRVTLRCSPRSGDLSVYWYQQSLDQGLQFLIQYYNGEERAKGNILERFSAQQFPDLHSELNLSSLELGDSALYFCASSGGATEAFFGQGTRLTVV.

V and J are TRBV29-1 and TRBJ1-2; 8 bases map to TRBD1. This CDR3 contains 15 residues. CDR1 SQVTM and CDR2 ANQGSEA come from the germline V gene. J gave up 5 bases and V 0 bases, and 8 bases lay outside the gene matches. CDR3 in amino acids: CSVEDMRQGRYGYTF. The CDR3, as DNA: TGCAGCGTTGAAGATATGAGACAGGGGCGTTATGGCTACACCTTC.